The 29 T cell receptor beta chains presented below share a single source sample, sequenced in a study of Graves' ophthalmopathy and Graves' hyperthyroidism. As the template, RNA transcripts were used to amplify TCR beta CDR3 regions. RT-PCR in the first round used HTBI primers; a second-round multiplex PCR followed. TCRdb reprocessed the multiplex PCR reads via MiXCR and lists one record per CDR3 protein. The repertoire has 200,000 to 250,000 distinct CDR3 sequences, roughly a fifth of them found once; the top ten carry around 40%. Sample: peripheral blood. The receptors were gathered from a woman aged 50 to 60 with Graves' ophthalmopathy.

This clonotype was seen at least ten times. V usage is TRBV14 and J usage is TRBJ2-7; D possibly corresponds to TRBD1 (6 bases). The CDR3 consists of 13 residues. V was pared by 1 base and J by 3 bases, with 7 bases between. Germline V gives CDR1 SGHDN, CDR2 FVKESK. The CDR3 reads CASSQVQGYEQYF. CDR3 in DNA: TGTGCCAGCAGCCAAGTACAGGGCTACGAGCAGTACTTC.

This clonotype was observed many times. The rearrangement joins TRBV13 to TRBJ2-7, with D unclear. Germline-derived CDR1 and CDR2 are PRHDT and FYEKMQ (reference sequence). With 3 bases removed from V and 7 bases from J, the gap between germline ends came to 7 bases. There are 11 residues in the CDR3. CDR3 bases: TGTGCCAGCAGCTTTCTCGGGGAGCAGTACTTC. It yields the protein CASSFLGEQYF.

At least ten counts were recorded for this clonotype. The CDR3 loop reads CASSGRQGTQNIQYF. The CDR3 region has the DNA TGTGCCAGCAGTGGACGACAGGGTACCCAAAACATTCAGTACTTC. The chain couples TRBV6-1 to TRBJ2-4, with 7 bases aligning to TRBD1. The germline V gene encodes CDR1 MNHNS and CDR2 SASEGT. The CDR3 is 15 residues long. Trimming at V came to 4 bases and at J to 5 bases, leaving 8 bases not matched to a gene.

Points on this clonotype: This may stem from a read error, because a much larger clone lies one nucleotide away. The chain links TRBV11-2 to TRBJ2-7; TRBD1 agrees at 9 bases. Looked up from germline, CDR1 is SGHAT and CDR2 is FQNNGV. CDR3 length: 14 amino acids. The CDR3 bases are TGTGCCAGCAGCCAGACAGGGGGGCCCTACCAGCAGTACTTC. Translation gives CASSQTGGPYQQYF. The whole variable domain, remainder taken from reference TRBV11-2 and TRBJ2-7, is EAGVAQSPRYKIIEKRQSVAFWCNPISGHATLYWYQQILGQGPKLLIQFQNNGVVDDSQLPKDRFSAERLKGVDSTLKIQPAKLEDSAVYLCASSQTGGPYQQYFGPGTRLTVT.

The gene calls are TRBV5-4 and TRBJ2-5, with TRBD1 identical over 8 bases. The CDR3 is made up of 15 amino acids. Germline V gene data show CDR1 as SGHNT and CDR2 as YYREEE (reference sequence). Unmatched junction bases numbered 3, after V lost 1 base and J lost 1 base. The CDR3 DNA is TGTGCCAGCAGCTTGACAGGGGGGATCCAAGAGACCCAGTACTTC. It yields the protein CASSLTGGIQETQYF.

This clonotype has a count of ten or more. V is TRBV28 and J is TRBJ2-5; 7 bases are a match to TRBD2. This CDR3 region has 13 residues. The germline V gene has CDR1 MDHEN and CDR2 SYDVKM. V was pared by 6 bases and J by 7 bases, with 8 bases of the junction left unmatched. CDR3 amino acids: CASSWGGRGTQYF. The DNA for the CDR3 is TGTGCCAGCAGCTGGGGGGGTCGGGGGACCCAGTACTTC.

This clonotype has just one count. The chain recombines TRBV12-3 or TRBV12-4 with TRBJ2-6, with 10 bases identical to TRBD1. Trimming at V came to 2 bases and at J to 3 bases, leaving 4 bases not matched to a gene. The CDR3 runs 17 residues. The CDR3 is CASSLRGQGYGANVLTF. As DNA, the CDR3 is TGTGCCAGCAGTTTAAGGGGACAGGGGTATGGGGCCAACGTCCTGACTTTC.

This clonotype was observed at least ten times. The chain uses TRBV28 and TRBJ2-5; 7 nucleotides line up with TRBD1. The ends lost 10 bases at V and 5 bases at J; junction bases unmatched: 10. CDR3 length equals 13 residues. Germline V gene data show CDR1 as MDHEN and CDR2 as SYDVKM. DNA for the CDR3: TGTGCCACCTCATTAGGGGGCGCGGAGACCCAGTACTTC. As protein: CATSLGGAETQYF.

There are many counts of this clonotype. The chain has TRBV6-1 and TRBJ1-1; 8 bases agree with TRBD1. The CDR3 consists of 13 residues. Germline CDR1 and CDR2: MNHNS and SASEGT. J lost 4 bases, V lost 7 bases, and 5 bases had no gene match. The CDR3 coding sequence is TGTGCCAGCACCCACAGGGGGACCACTGAAGCTTTCTTT. Its protein product is CASTHRGTTEAFF.

The CDR3 nucleotides read TGTGCCAGCAGCTTATTCGAGGGAGAGGTTGGAAACACCATATATTTT. Translated, it gives CASSLFEGEVGNTIYF. This chain joins TRBV11-2 and TRBJ1-3; D not certain. Looked up from germline, CDR1 is SGHAT and CDR2 is FQNNGV. Between the trimmed V and J ends, which lost 2 bases and 3 bases, there was a span of 14 bases. The CDR3 totals 16 residues.

This clonotype was detected ten times or more. The chain is built from TRBV20-1 and TRBJ2-2, with D possibly being TRBD2 (6 bases). Trimming removed 3 bases from V and 7 bases from J, with 15 bases in between. The CDR3 contains 14 residues. The germline CDR1 and CDR2 sequences are DFQATT and SNEGSKA (reference sequence). The CDR3 DNA reads as TGCAGTGCTAGGGGGCCCGGGAGAGACGGGGAGCTGTTTTTT. Translated, it gives CSARGPGRDGELFF.

This clonotype was counted at least ten times. V is TRBV28 and J is TRBJ2-5; D unresolved. The V end was cut by 6 bases, the J end by 5 bases, with 7 bases between. The CDR3 has 11 amino acids. Germline V CDR1 and CDR2: MDHEN, SYDVKM. CDR3 in amino acids: CASRGLETQYF. CDR3 nucleotide sequence: TGTGCCAGCAGGGGGTTGGAGACCCAGTACTTC.

In this sample, this clonotype turned up many times. The junction shows a germline mismatch at one end, possibly a read error. This sequence joins TRBV7-7 and TRBJ1-1; D gene uncertain. This CDR3 has 13 residues. From germline, CDR1 is SSHAT and CDR2 FNYEAQ (reference sequence). The CDR3 protein is CASSLTTNTEAFF. CDR3 sequence (DNA): TGTGCTAGCAGCCTTACAACGAACACTGAAGCTTTCTTT.

In its sample, this clonotype was seen many times. This rearrangement joins TRBV6-1 to TRBJ2-2, with D tentatively TRBD2 (7 bases). The CDR3 loop spans 14 amino acids. Germline V CDR1 and CDR2: MNHNS, SASEGT. The V and J ends lost 2 bases and 6 bases respectively, with 10 bases between them. The CDR3 DNA is TGTGCCAGCAGTGAAAGGGGGGGAGCCGGGGAGCTGTTTTTT. Protein: CASSERGGAGELFF.

This clonotype was observed at least ten times. V and J are TRBV2 and TRBJ1-2, with D unclear. V dropped 1 base and J dropped 4 bases, with 7 bases sitting between them. The CDR3 length is 13 residues. Germline assignment: CDR1 SNHLY and CDR2 FYNNEI. This CDR3 is CASSEDGSYGYTF. The CDR3 DNA follows: TGTGCCAGCAGTGAAGATGGGAGCTATGGCTACACCTTC.

This clonotype has more than one count but fewer than ten. This sequence may be a read error, since a much larger clone differs from it by one base. The V and J genes are TRBV6-5 and TRBJ2-7; 9 nucleotides align to TRBD2. CDR3 length equals 12 residues. CDR1 is MNHEY, CDR2 SVGAGI, per germline. The CDR3: CASSYSSGLAFF. Here the CDR3 DNA reads TGTGCCAGCAGTTACTCTTCGGGACTAGCTTTTTTC.

The sample holds many counts of this clonotype. The chain carries TRBV6-5 and TRBJ2-5; possible D gene TRBD2, 6 bases. The CDR3 is 14 amino acids. Germline-derived CDR1 and CDR2 are MNHEY and SVGAGI. The ends were cut back, 6 bases at V and 1 base at J, with 12 bases in the middle. In DNA, the CDR3 is TGTGCCAGCAGCCAAGGGCGGGGCCAAGAGACCCAGTACTTC. The encoded protein is CASSQGRGQETQYF.

This chain links TRBV24-1 with TRBJ2-5, with a weak D call TRBD2 (5 bases). Trimming left V 6 bases short and J 2 bases short, with 12 bases between. CDR3 size: 14 residues. CDR1 and CDR2 from the germline V gene are KGHDR and SFDVKD. The CDR3 DNA reads as TGTGCCACCAGTCGTGGGAGTTGGCAAGAGACCCAGTACTTC. This sequence encodes CATSRGSWQETQYF.

V usage is TRBV11-2 and J usage is TRBJ2-1, with 7 bases fitting TRBD2. Trimming cost V 3 bases and J 8 bases; bases outside gene matches: 10. Germline loops: CDR1 SGHAT, CDR2 FQNNGV. The CDR3 runs 15 residues. This CDR3 reads CASSFQRDRGHEQFF. CDR3 sequence (DNA): TGTGCCAGCAGCTTTCAGCGGGATAGGGGCCATGAGCAGTTCTTC.

The chain uses TRBV6-2 or TRBV6-3 and TRBJ2-2; no clear D. V was trimmed by 5 bases and J by 2 bases, leaving 12 bases between them. The CDR3 covers 15 residues. Looked up from germline, CDR1 is MNHEY and CDR2 is SVGEGT. The CDR3 protein is CASSLSGLNTGELFF. CDR3 bases: TGTGCCAGCAGTCTCTCGGGCCTTAACACCGGGGAGCTGTTTTTT.

This clonotype was detected ten times or more. J is TRBJ2-5 and V is TRBV15, with 7 bases aligning to TRBD2. J was trimmed by 5 bases and V by 6 bases; bases with no gene match: 9. There are 14 residues in the CDR3. CDR1 is LNHNV and CDR2 is YYDKDF in the germline V gene (reference sequence). The CDR3: CATRPLAGFETQYF. The CDR3 nucleotides read TGTGCCACCAGACCTTTAGCGGGCTTTGAGACCCAGTACTTC.

This clonotype was observed a handful of times. This chain joins TRBV12-3 or TRBV12-4 and TRBJ2-5; perhaps TRBD1 as D (6 bases). The length of the CDR3 is 16 residues. The ends were cut back, 3 bases at V and 5 bases at J, with 19 bases in the middle. CDR3 amino acids: CASSLPSGTTLETQYF. CDR3 nucleotides: TGTGCCAGCAGTTTGCCCTCTGGGACAACCTTGGAGACCCAGTACTTC.

A few counts support this clonotype. The genes are TRBV10-1 and TRBJ2-2, with 8 bases that match TRBD1. The ends lost 5 bases at V and 7 bases at J; junction bases unmatched: 15. The CDR3 is 17 amino acids. Germline loops: CDR1 WNHNN, CDR2 SYGVQD (reference sequence). The chain's CDR3 is CASSSFWDGQGVGELFF. The CDR3 nucleotides read TGCGCCAGCAGTTCCTTCTGGGACGGACAGGGAGTCGGGGAGCTGTTTTTT.

This clonotype was seen ten or more times. The V call is TRBV12-3 or TRBV12-4, the J call TRBJ1-5, with TRBD1 as a possible D gene (6 bases). The CDR3 totals 16 residues. V was clipped by 7 bases and J by 5 bases, with 21 bases between them. The CDR3 spells CASTPSRNRDYQPQHF. CDR3 in DNA: TGTGCCAGCACCCCCTCTAGAAACAGGGATTATCAGCCCCAGCATTTT.

The J gene is TRBJ2-7, the V gene TRBV11-2; D possibly corresponds to TRBD1 (5 bases). Germline CDR1 and CDR2: SGHAT and FQNNGV. V lost 1 base and J lost 5, with 12 bases in between. The CDR3 is 14 residues long. The CDR3 is CASSLVTARDEQYF. DNA for the CDR3: TGTGCCAGCAGCTTAGTGACAGCTCGCGACGAGCAGTACTTC.

This clonotype was seen repeatedly, ten times or more. The chain links TRBV2 to TRBJ2-7; TRBD1 aligns across 10 bases. The CDR3 runs to 13 residues. The germline CDR1 and CDR2 sequences are SNHLY and FYNNEI. The junction had 5 bases not matched to a gene; V was cut back by 6 bases and J by 6 bases. CDR3 loop: CASSRDRGGEQYF. DNA for the CDR3: TGTGCCAGCAGCCGGGACAGGGGAGGCGAGCAGTACTTC.

Many counts were recorded for this clonotype. The chain links TRBV19 to TRBJ1-2; D is perhaps TRBD1 (6 bases). The CDR3 extends over 16 amino acids. CDR1 and CDR2 (germline): LNHDA, SQIVND (reference sequence). V shed 7 bases and J shed 4 bases, with 22 bases lying between them. The CDR3 protein is CASIKDAGAYIYGYTF. CDR3 DNA: TGTGCCAGTATCAAGGACGCAGGGGCGTATATCTATGGCTACACCTTC.

This clonotype has a handful of counts. This chain uses TRBV3-1 with TRBJ2-7, with no clear D. The germline CDR1 and CDR2 sequences are LGHDT and YNNKEL (reference sequence). The ends were cut back, 1 base at V and 2 bases at J, with 3 bases in the middle. The CDR3 extends over 12 amino acids. This chain's CDR3 is CASSQVTYEQYF. The CDR3 nucleotides read TGTGCCAGCAGCCAAGTAACCTACGAGCAGTACTTC.

The chain couples TRBV3-1 to TRBJ1-5; D is uncertain. CDR3 length: 15 residues. Trimming pared 4 bases from V and 4 bases from J, leaving 14 bases between. The V gene's germline CDR1 is LGHDT and CDR2 YNNKEL (reference sequence). The CDR3 DNA follows: TGTGCCAGCAGCCTTCGATCAGCGGGGAATCAGCCCCAGCATTTT. Translation gives CASSLRSAGNQPQHF. Supplemented by reference TRBV3-1 and TRBJ1-5, the full variable domain reads DTAVSQTPKYLVTQMGNDKSIKCEQNLGHDTMYWYKQDSKKFLKIMFSYNNKELIINETVPNRFSPKSPDKAHLNLHINSLELGDSAVYFCASSLRSAGNQPQHFGDGTRLSIL.